The 26 T cell receptor beta chains in this list originate from one sample, sequenced in a study of blood T cell repertoires in COVID-19. This table comes from immunoSEQ multiplex PCR, and its TCRdb copy is limited to in-frame clones, with some not included. The table shows hundreds of thousands of clones, with over 80% occurring only once. The material sequenced was peripheral blood. The source is a woman between 50 and 59 years old with active or convalescent COVID-19.

This chain joins TRBV5-8 and TRBJ2-5; tentative D call: TRBD2 (5 bases). The CDR3 runs to 14 residues. Germline V gene sequence: CDR1 SGHTS, CDR2 YDEGEE. Trimming cost V 4 bases and J 5 bases, with 15 bases left between them. The CDR3 loop reads CASSGGRLRETQYF. The CDR3 DNA reads as TGTGCCAGCAGCGGAGGACGGCTTAGGGAGACCCAGTACTTC.

The CDR3 sequence: CASSDRRNQPQHF. DNA for the CDR3: TGTGCCAGCAGCGACAGGCGCAATCAGCCCCAGCATTTT. The rearrangement uses TRBV12-3 or TRBV12-4 and TRBJ1-5, with D possibly TRBD1 on 6 matching bases. The CDR3 contains 13 residues. Trimming shortened V by 6 bases and J by 2 bases, and 8 bases separated the two germline ends.

The chain uses TRBV5-1 and TRBJ2-7; no clear D. Trimming took 4 bases from V and 4 from J, leaving 18 bases between them. The CDR3 is made up of 15 amino acids. Germline V lookup: CDR1 SGHRS, CDR2 YFSETQ. DNA of the CDR3: TGCGCCAGCAGCATACCCGATCGGGTTCAATACGAGCAGTACTTC. Translated: CASSIPDRVQYEQYF. Drawing the rest from reference TRBV5-1 and TRBJ2-7, the complete variable domain is KAGVTQTPRYLIKTRGQQVTLSCSPISGHRSVSWYQQTPGQGLQFLFEYFSETQRNKGNFPGRFSGRQFSNSRSEMNVSTLELGDSALYLCASSIPDRVQYEQYFGPGTRLTVT.

This chain links TRBV30 with TRBJ1-6; TRBD1 agrees at 7 bases. Unmatched junction bases numbered 6, after V lost 0 bases and J lost 10 bases. This CDR3 has 14 amino acids. Looked up from germline, CDR1 is GTSNPN and CDR2 is SVGIG (reference sequence). The CDR3 DNA sequence: TGTGCCTGGAGTGTAGGAGGGGGCAGATCACCCCTCCACTTT. Amino acids: CAWSVGGGRSPLHF.

CDR3 sequence reads: CASSSASGGRSGELFF. CDR3 coding DNA: TGTGCCAGCAGCTCAGCCTCAGGGGGCCGATCCGGGGAGCTGTTTTTT. The V gene is TRBV5-4, the J gene TRBJ2-2; 8 bases fit TRBD1. CDR1 and CDR2 (germline): SGHNT, YYREEE (reference sequence). CDR3 size: 16 residues. V was pared by 3 bases and J by 6 bases, with 10 bases of the junction left unmatched.

The chain uses TRBV9 and TRBJ1-6; D is unresolved. The CDR3 sequence is 12 residues long. V dropped 0 bases and J dropped 9 bases, with 4 bases sitting between them. Germline V gives CDR1 SGDLS, CDR2 YYNGEE. The CDR3 spells CASSVASSPLHF. CDR3 sequence (DNA): TGTGCCAGCAGCGTAGCTTCTTCACCCCTCCACTTT.

The V gene is TRBV10-2, the J gene TRBJ1-5; D is uncertain. Germline CDR1 is WSHSY and CDR2 is SAAADI. This CDR3 is built from 12 residues. V lost 6 bases and J 6 bases, leaving 9 bases between the germline ends. This CDR3 reads CASRAGSQPQHF. The CDR3 nucleotides read TGCGCCAGCAGGGCCGGGAGTCAGCCCCAGCATTTT.

V usage is TRBV18 and J usage is TRBJ1-6; D is perhaps TRBD1 (6 bases). Germline CDR1 and CDR2: KGHSH and LQKENI. The V end was cut by 2 bases, the J end by 10 bases, with 12 bases between. The CDR3 totals 14 residues. CDR3 region: CASSPSKGESPLHF. In nucleotides, the CDR3 is TGTGCCAGCTCACCATCCAAGGGGGAGTCACCCCTCCACTTT. Full variable domain (outside the CDR3, taken from reference TRBV18 and TRBJ1-6): NAGVMQNPRHLVRRRGQEARLRCSPMKGHSHVYWYRQLPEEGLKFMVYLQKENIIDESGMPKERFSAEFPKEGPSILRIQQVVRGDSAAYFCASSPSKGESPLHFGNGTRLTVT.

V usage is TRBV28 and J usage is TRBJ1-1; 7 bases are a match to TRBD1. CDR3 length equals 14 residues. With 10 bases clipped from V and 1 base from J, the junction kept 9 bases outside the gene matches. In germline, CDR1 is MDHEN, CDR2 SYDVKM. In nucleotides, the CDR3 is TGTGCCACCATCCCGACAGGGTGGAACACTGAAGCTTTCTTT. It encodes CATIPTGWNTEAFF.

CDR3 sequence (DNA): TGTGCCAGCAGAAAAGCGGGAGGGCCACACGAGCAGTACTTC. Amino acid sequence: CASRKAGGPHEQYF. This chain links TRBV5-4 with TRBJ2-7; 10 bases match TRBD2. The CDR3 is 14 residues long. CDR1 is SGHNT and CDR2 is YYREEE in the germline V gene (reference sequence). V dropped 5 bases and J dropped 5; count of bases not matched to a gene: 7.

This clone was counted at least ten times. The J gene is TRBJ2-1, the V gene TRBV3-1 (or the pseudogene TRBV3-2); TRBD2 matches at 10 bases. Trimming at V came to 4 bases and at J to 8 bases, leaving 5 bases not matched to a gene. From germline, CDR1 is LGHDT and CDR2 YNNKEL (reference sequence). This CDR3 spans 14 amino acids. CDR3 DNA sequence: TGTGCCAGCAGCCTTTCTAGCGGGAGAGATGAGCAGTTCTTC. Its translation is CASSLSSGRDEQFF.

CDR3 loop: CASRRQGLNNEQFF. The CDR3 DNA reads TGCGCCAGCAGACGACAGGGCCTGAACAATGAGCAGTTCTTC. V is TRBV5-1 and J is TRBJ2-1; 7 nucleotides match TRBD1. V was pared by 5 bases and J by 5 bases, with 7 bases of the junction left unmatched. CDR1 and CDR2 from the germline V gene are SGHRS and YFSETQ. The CDR3 runs to 14 residues.

The chain couples TRBV28 to TRBJ2-3; no firm D call. The ends were cut back, 3 bases at V and 2 bases at J, with 6 bases in the middle. The CDR3 contains 13 residues. Looked up from germline, CDR1 is MDHEN and CDR2 is SYDVKM. CDR3 residues: CASSFRLTDTQYF. The CDR3 nucleotides are TGTGCCAGCAGTTTTCGTCTCACAGATACGCAGTATTTT.

The rearrangement uses TRBV6-5 and TRBJ1-2; TRBD1 aligns across 7 bases. There are 13 residues in the CDR3. From germline, CDR1 is MNHEY and CDR2 SVGAGI. Trimming cost V 5 bases and J 4 bases; bases outside gene matches: 4. CDR3: CASSKGQSYGYTF. The CDR3 nucleotides are TGTGCCAGCAGTAAGGGACAGTCCTATGGCTACACCTTC.

The chain carries TRBV7-2 and TRBJ1-1; maybe TRBD1 (6 bases). The V and J ends lost 1 base and 4 bases respectively, with 10 bases between them. This CDR3 region has 14 residues. In germline, CDR1 is SGHTA, CDR2 FQGNSA. The CDR3 nucleotides read TGTGCCAGCAGCTTAGGAGTCAGGGGCACTGAAGCTTTCTTT. Translating gives CASSLGVRGTEAFF.

This chain joins TRBV6-5 and TRBJ1-1; the match to TRBD1 covers 8 bases. Trimming took 6 bases from V and 6 from J; bases not matched to a gene: 6. Germline V gene data show CDR1 as MNHEY and CDR2 as SVGAGI. The CDR3 totals 13 residues. CDR3 in DNA: TGTGCCAGCAGACGCGCAGGGGGCTCTGAAGCTTTCTTT. Amino acids: CASRRAGGSEAFF.

This clone was detected many times. The V and J genes are TRBV12-2 and TRBJ1-1; the table's TRBD1 call for D was not verified on the DNA. TRBV12-2 is a known pseudogene. The CDR3 runs 22 residues. The CDR3 is CASRSKWDRGVGTKKLNTEAFF. The CDR3 coding sequence is TGTGCAAGTCGCTCCAAATGGGACAGGGGGGTAGGGACGAAAAAATTGAACACTGAAGCTTTCTTT.

This clone was recorded once. V is TRBV29-1 and J is TRBJ2-7; 9 bases match TRBD2. The V gene end was trimmed by 0 bases and the J gene end by 1 base; junction bases not matched to a gene: 10. The CDR3 consists of 17 residues. Germline V gene data show CDR1 as SQVTM and CDR2 as ANQGSEA. The CDR3 nucleotides read TGCAGCGTTGAAGATCGTGGGCTAGCGGGACTTTCCTACGAGCAGTACTTC. Amino acid sequence: CSVEDRGLAGLSYEQYF.

This clone was picked up a small number of times. The rearrangement uses TRBV5-4 and TRBJ2-1, with D uncertain. This CDR3 comprises 11 residues. The germline CDR1 and CDR2 sequences are SGHNT and YYREEE (reference sequence). V shed 0 bases and J shed 9 bases, with 4 bases lying between them. Here the CDR3 reads CASSLVGEQFF. CDR3 sequence (DNA): TGTGCCAGCAGCTTGGTCGGTGAGCAGTTCTTC.

On this clone: This sample includes further DNA sequences coding for the same CDR3. CDR3 sequence: CATSTDTGELFF. CDR3 coding DNA: TGTGCCACCAGCACGGACACCGGGGAGCTGTTTTTT. This chain joins TRBV15 and TRBJ2-2; D is unclear. Trimming cost V 4 bases and J 3 bases, with 3 bases left between them. Germline assignment: CDR1 LNHNV and CDR2 YYDKDF (reference sequence). The CDR3 is made up of 12 amino acids.

The rearrangement uses TRBV27 and TRBJ2-1; 8 nucleotides align to TRBD2. The germline V gene encodes CDR1 MNHEY and CDR2 SMNVEV (reference sequence). CDR3 length equals 15 residues. V shed 5 bases, J shed 6 bases, and the junction held 9 bases outside the gene matches. The CDR3 spells CASSQTSGVSNEQFF. Here the CDR3 DNA reads TGTGCCAGCAGTCAAACTAGCGGTGTGTCCAATGAGCAGTTCTTC.

The chain has TRBV14 and TRBJ2-2, with D possibly TRBD2 on 5 matching bases. With 1 base removed from V and 1 base from J, the gap between germline ends came to 10 bases. Looked up from germline, CDR1 is SGHDN and CDR2 is FVKESK. The CDR3 loop spans 16 amino acids. The DNA for the CDR3 is TGTGCCAGCAGCCAAGGTTGGGGAGTGAACACCGGGGAGCTGTTTTTT. Translating gives CASSQGWGVNTGELFF.

In its sample, this clone was seen a few times. The rearrangement uses TRBV18 and TRBJ1-3, with 8 positions matching TRBD1. The J segment lost 1 base and the V segment lost 2 bases, leaving 10 bases of the junction unmatched. The CDR3 extends over 18 amino acids. The germline gives CDR1 KGHSH, CDR2 LQKENI. CDR3 coding DNA: TGTGCCAGCTCACCATCGATAAGGACAGGGAGGTCTGGAAACACCATATATTTT. It is translated as CASSPSIRTGRSGNTIYF.

The rearrangement uses TRBV28 and TRBJ1-2, with 8 positions matching TRBD1. Germline V gene data show CDR1 as MDHEN and CDR2 as SYDVKM. After removal of 2 bases from V and 3 bases from J, the junction contained 17 bases not matched to a gene. This CDR3 spans 19 amino acids. The CDR3 is CASSLTPLRTGTGDYGYTF. CDR3 in DNA: TGTGCCAGCAGTTTAACGCCTTTACGGACAGGGACGGGAGACTATGGCTACACCTTC.

This chain connects TRBV30 to TRBJ1-5; 8 bases line up with TRBD1. In germline, CDR1 is GTSNPN, CDR2 SVGIG (reference sequence). This CDR3 is built from 13 residues. The V segment lost 3 bases and the J segment 7 bases; nucleotides outside the gene matches: 5. The DNA of the CDR3 is TGTGCCTGGAGCACCACAGGGGGGCAGCCCCAGCATTTT. The encoded protein is CAWSTTGGQPQHF.

The chain has TRBV30 and TRBJ1-2; possibly TRBD1 for D (6 bases). The CDR3 is 13 residues long. The germline V gene encodes CDR1 GTSNPN and CDR2 SVGIG (reference sequence). V lost 0 bases and J lost 7, with 12 bases in between. The CDR3 nucleotides are TGTGCCTGGAGTGTACTGGGGGCGCTTGGCTACACCTTC. Its translation is CAWSVLGALGYTF.